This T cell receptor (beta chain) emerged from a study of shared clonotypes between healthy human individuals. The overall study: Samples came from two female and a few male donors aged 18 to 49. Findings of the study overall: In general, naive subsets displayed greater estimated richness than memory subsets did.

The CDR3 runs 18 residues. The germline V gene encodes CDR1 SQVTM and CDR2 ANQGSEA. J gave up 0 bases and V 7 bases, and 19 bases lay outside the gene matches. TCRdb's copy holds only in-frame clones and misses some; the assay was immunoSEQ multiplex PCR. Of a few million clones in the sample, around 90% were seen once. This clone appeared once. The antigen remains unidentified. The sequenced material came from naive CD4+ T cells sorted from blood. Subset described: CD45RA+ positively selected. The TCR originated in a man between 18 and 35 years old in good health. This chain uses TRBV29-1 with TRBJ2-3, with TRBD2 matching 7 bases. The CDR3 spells CSAVSWGVLRGSTDTQYF. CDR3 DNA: TGCAGCGCCGTGTCTTGGGGCGTTTTGCGGGGGAGCACAGATACGCAGTATTTT.